A single sample is the source of the 20 T cell receptor beta chains below, sequenced in a study of cytomegalovirus exposure and HLA in healthy donors. The PCR was carried out with 60 Vbeta primers and 13 Jbeta primers. TCRdb's copy holds only in-frame clones and misses some; the assay was immunoSEQ multiplex PCR. The table records 180,000 or so clones, approximately 67% of them present only once. Sequencing input: PBMCs. The receptors were gathered from a man aged 35-49 years in good health and CMV-seronegative.

The V gene is TRBV6-1, the J gene TRBJ2-7; TRBD1 is a possible D gene (5 bases). The CDR3 has 15 amino acids. Trimming stripped 11 bases from V and 3 bases from J, with 23 bases between. From germline, CDR1 is MNHNS and CDR2 SASEGT. CDR3: CACTVTPQDDYEQYF. CDR3 sequence (DNA): TGTGCCTGCACCGTAACTCCACAGGATGACTACGAGCAGTACTTC.

The CDR3 protein is CASSRTRDRGHEQYF. The CDR3 DNA is TGTGCCAGCAGCAGGACCCGGGACAGGGGGCACGAGCAGTACTTC. The gene calls are TRBV7-6 and TRBJ2-7, with 12 bases that match TRBD1. The germline gives CDR1 SGHVS, CDR2 FNYEAQ. This CDR3 has 15 amino acids. After removal of 5 bases from V and 5 bases from J, the junction contained 7 bases not matched to a gene.

The rearrangement joins TRBV13 to TRBJ1-6; TRBD1 matches at 10 bases. The CDR3 has 15 amino acids. Trimming cost V 5 bases and J 7 bases; bases outside gene matches: 5. The V gene's germline CDR1 is PRHDT and CDR2 FYEKMQ (reference sequence). The CDR3 reads CASSERTGGNSPLHF. In nucleotides, the CDR3 is TGTGCCAGCAGCGAAAGGACAGGGGGAAATTCACCCCTCCACTTT.

The V gene is TRBV2, the J gene TRBJ2-1; TRBD2 matches at 12 bases. V trimming: 1 base; J trimming: 12 bases; junction bases outside the gene matches: 7. CDR1 is SNHLY, CDR2 FYNNEI, per germline. This CDR3 comprises 15 residues. DNA of the CDR3: TGTGCCAGCAGTGAAGGACTAGCGGGAGTCGATGGGCAGTTCTTC. Amino acid sequence: CASSEGLAGVDGQFF.

The chain links TRBV28 to TRBJ1-6; TRBD1 agrees at 11 bases. Looked up from germline, CDR1 is MDHEN and CDR2 is SYDVKM. The CDR3 runs 16 residues. V lost 7 bases, J lost 4 bases, and 6 bases stayed unmatched. The chain's CDR3 is CASKNGQGAYNSPLHF. In DNA form, the CDR3 reads TGTGCCAGCAAAAATGGACAGGGGGCATATAATTCACCCCTCCACTTT.

There are a few counts of this clone. This chain links TRBV4-2 with TRBJ2-6; the match to TRBD1 covers 9 bases. Germline V lookup: CDR1 LGHNA, CDR2 YNFKEQ. V dropped 1 base and J dropped 12; count of bases not matched to a gene: 4. This CDR3 comprises 14 residues. The chain's CDR3 is CASSQVGDRVVLTF. In nucleotides, the CDR3 is TGTGCCAGCAGCCAAGTTGGGGACAGGGTCGTCCTGACTTTC.

This clone was seen only once. The genes are TRBV28 and TRBJ2-5, with a possible D match to TRBD2 (5 bases). The J call is uncertain, as TRBJ2-7 better fits the DNA end. Germline V gives CDR1 MDHEN, CDR2 SYDVKM. The CDR3 is 12 amino acids. CDR3 region: CASSFGKIEQYF. The CDR3 DNA reads TGTGCCAGCAGTTTCGGGAAAATCGAGCAGTACTTC.

There are a few counts of this clone. The CDR3 reads CASSQGHYGYTF. CDR3 DNA: TGTGCCAGCAGCCAAGGGCACTATGGCTACACCTTC. The V gene is TRBV14, the J gene TRBJ1-2; D gene unclear. Germline V gene sequence: CDR1 SGHDN, CDR2 FVKESK. This CDR3 spans 12 amino acids. Trimming cost V 1 base and J 3 bases, with 3 bases left between them.

The chain joins TRBV7-9 to TRBJ2-3; 7 bases agree with TRBD2. The CDR3 contains 17 residues. Germline trimming cut 4 bases from V and 4 bases from J; bases unmatched to any gene: 14. Per germline, CDR1 SEHNR and CDR2 FQNEAQ (reference sequence). CDR3 protein: CASSSGSGTIEADTQYF. In DNA form, the CDR3 reads TGTGCCAGCAGCTCAGGATCCGGGACTATAGAGGCAGATACGCAGTATTTT.

Only a few counts were recorded for this clone. The rearrangement joins TRBV30 to TRBJ2-3; TRBD2 matches 10 bases. From germline, CDR1 is GTSNPN and CDR2 SVGIG (reference sequence). The CDR3 totals 15 residues. J was trimmed by 5 bases and V by 2 bases; bases with no gene match: 7. DNA of the CDR3: TGTGCCTGGAGTCTCAGCGGGGGGGCCGTAGATACGCAGTATTTT. Amino acids: CAWSLSGGAVDTQYF. Full variable domain (outside the CDR3, taken from reference TRBV30 and TRBJ2-3): SQTIHQWPATLVQPVGSPLSLECTVEGTSNPNLYWYRQAAGRGLQLLFYSVGIGQISSEVPQNLSASRPQDRQFILSSKKLLLSDSGFYLCAWSLSGGAVDTQYFGPGTRLTVL.

This clone was counted between two and nine times. The chain combines TRBV4-3 with TRBJ2-2; 9 nucleotides agree with TRBD2. CDR3 length equals 16 residues. With V trimmed by 4 bases and J by 3 bases, 6 bases remained unmatched. CDR1 LGHNA and CDR2 YSLEER come from the germline V gene. This CDR3 is CASSREAGGDTGELFF. CDR3 nucleotide sequence: TGCGCCAGCAGCCGAGAGGCGGGAGGGGACACCGGGGAGCTGTTTTTT.

V usage is TRBV14 and J usage is TRBJ1-5; a weak D match, TRBD1 (5 bases). This CDR3 has 13 amino acids. CDR1 is SGHDN, CDR2 FVKESK, per germline. V gave up 1 base and J gave up 13 bases, with 14 bases separating them. CDR3 in amino acids: CASSQAIDSTQHF. Written as DNA, the CDR3 is TGTGCCAGCAGCCAAGCCATAGACAGTACGCAGCATTTT.

The chain uses TRBV7-2 and TRBJ2-7; the match to TRBD2 covers 8 bases. CDR1 and CDR2 (germline): SGHTA, FQGNSA. With V trimmed by 1 base and J by 1 base, 6 bases remained unmatched. The CDR3 length is 16 residues. In nucleotides, the CDR3 is TGTGCCAGCAGCTTAGTCCGGTTAGCGGGGTCCTACGAGCAGTACTTC. The encoded protein is CASSLVRLAGSYEQYF.

The sample holds a few counts of this clone. This chain uses TRBV29-1 with TRBJ2-5; maybe TRBD1 (6 bases). The V and J ends lost 7 bases and 2 bases respectively, with 17 bases between them. Per the germline V gene, CDR1 is SQVTM and CDR2 is ANQGSEA. CDR3 length equals 14 residues. The CDR3 nucleotides read TGCAGCGGGGCCCCGACAGGAGCACAAGAGACCCAGTACTTC. It yields the protein CSGAPTGAQETQYF.

This clone was picked up one time. This chain links TRBV4-3 with TRBJ2-6; 8 positions agree with TRBD1. CDR3 size: 15 residues. Germline CDR1 is LGHNA and CDR2 is YSLEER. V shed 8 bases, J shed 0 bases, and the junction held 3 bases outside the gene matches. In nucleotides, the CDR3 is TGCGCCAGCGGGACAGGTTCCTCTGGGGCCAACGTCCTGACTTTC. Its translation is CASGTGSSGANVLTF.

This chain uses TRBV7-2 with TRBJ2-3; maybe TRBD1 (7 bases). The V gene's germline CDR1 is SGHTA and CDR2 FQGNSA. V was clipped by 5 bases and J by 3 bases, with 18 bases between them. The CDR3 totals 16 residues. This CDR3 is CASSLRLGGTTDTQYF. The CDR3 DNA reads TGTGCCAGCAGCCTAAGACTAGGGGGCACAACAGATACGCAGTATTTT.

The chain recombines TRBV6-1 with TRBJ1-6; D gene unclear. Trimming pared 6 bases from V and 5 bases from J, leaving 14 bases between. The CDR3 covers 15 residues. Per germline, CDR1 MNHNS and CDR2 SASEGT. CDR3 sequence reads: CASSDGGLDNSPLHF. The CDR3 DNA sequence: TGTGCCAGCAGCGACGGAGGGCTAGATAATTCACCCCTCCACTTT.

The chain recombines TRBV7-9 with TRBJ2-3, with 13 bases matching TRBD2. After removal of 1 base from V and 9 bases from J, the junction contained 1 base not matched to a gene. Germline CDR1 SEHNR, CDR2 FQNEAQ (reference sequence). CDR3 length: 14 residues. Here the CDR3 reads CASSLGLAGGTQYF. CDR3 nucleotides: TGTGCCAGCAGCTTAGGACTAGCGGGAGGCACGCAGTATTTT.

The chain combines TRBV9 with TRBJ2-7; TRBD2 aligns across 11 bases. Germline V CDR1 and CDR2: SGDLS, YYNGEE. Losses at the gene ends were 4 bases for V and 5 bases for J; bases not matched to a gene: 11. There are 16 residues in the CDR3. The CDR3 DNA sequence: TGTGCCAGCAGCCCCCCGACTAGCGGGATGAGGGACGAGCAGTACTTC. Translated, it gives CASSPPTSGMRDEQYF.

J is TRBJ2-3 and V is TRBV29-1; D call uncertain. The CDR3 has 13 residues. Trimming shortened V by 5 bases and J by 4 bases, and 13 bases separated the two germline ends. Germline CDR1 SQVTM, CDR2 ANQGSEA. For the CDR3, the DNA is TGCAGCGTTACGCGACCTGGAGCAGATACGCAGTATTTT. Translating it yields CSVTRPGADTQYF.